The 15 T cell receptor beta chains given below trace back to one sample, sequenced in a study of cytomegalovirus exposure and HLA in healthy donors. This PCR relied on a set of 60 Vbeta primers and 13 Jbeta primers. Generated by immunoSEQ multiplex PCR, the TCRdb table keeps only in-frame clones and is missing some. Of around 130,000 clones listed, 75% to 80% are singletons. What was sequenced was PBMCs. The receptors were sampled from a woman aged 55-69 years in good health and CMV-seronegative.

This clone was picked up one time. The chain recombines TRBV5-5 with TRBJ2-2; TRBD2 matches at 11 bases. The CDR3 runs to 17 residues. The J segment lost 2 bases and the V segment lost 1 base, leaving 4 bases of the junction unmatched. Germline lookup yields CDR1 SGHKS and CDR2 YYEKEE (reference sequence). CDR3 in amino acids: CASSLHLAGGNTGELFF. The CDR3 coding sequence is TGTGCCAGCAGCTTGCATCTAGCGGGGGGAAACACCGGGGAGCTGTTTTTT.

V usage is TRBV28 and J usage is TRBJ1-5; D possibly corresponds to TRBD1 (6 bases). Between the trimmed V and J ends, which lost 10 bases and 0 bases, there was a span of 16 bases. Germline V gives CDR1 MDHEN, CDR2 SYDVKM. The CDR3 covers 15 residues. The CDR3 sequence: CATRGGPYSNQPQHF. The CDR3 DNA reads as TGTGCCACTCGGGGGGGCCCTTATAGCAATCAGCCCCAGCATTTT.

The chain links TRBV9 to TRBJ2-7; TRBD1 matches 8 bases. Germline CDR1 and CDR2: SGDLS and YYNGEE. The CDR3 is made up of 16 amino acids. The J segment lost 1 base and the V segment lost 0 bases, leaving 6 bases of the junction unmatched. Written as DNA, the CDR3 is TGTGCCAGCAGCGTAGCCCCAGGGGGCGCGTCCTACGAGCAGTACTTC. Encoded protein: CASSVAPGGASYEQYF.

This clone appeared a few times. V is TRBV19 and J is TRBJ1-2; D uncertain. The CDR3 covers 13 residues. The V gene lost 5 bases and the J gene lost 2 bases, with 9 bases spanning the gap. Germline lookup yields CDR1 LNHDA and CDR2 SQIVND (reference sequence). This CDR3 is CASSSTQNYGYTF. The CDR3 DNA follows: TGTGCCAGTAGTTCCACACAAAACTATGGCTACACCTTC.

The V call is TRBV20-1, the J call TRBJ1-1; TRBD1 matches 9 bases. Germline trimming cut 6 bases from V and 7 bases from J; bases unmatched to any gene: 3. Germline CDR1 DFQATT, CDR2 SNEGSKA (reference sequence). The CDR3 length is 11 residues. The DNA of the CDR3 is TGCAGTGCCGGACAGGGGATTGAAGCTTTCTTT. Translation: CSAGQGIEAFF.

This chain joins TRBV9 and TRBJ2-7, with D tentatively TRBD2 (7 bases). Trimming cost V 4 bases and J 3 bases, with 20 bases left between them. CDR3 length: 16 residues. The V gene's germline CDR1 is SGDLS and CDR2 YYNGEE. CDR3 loop: CASSPGGGRADYEQYF. In DNA form, the CDR3 reads TGTGCCAGCAGCCCCGGCGGGGGCAGGGCCGACTACGAGCAGTACTTC.

The gene calls are TRBV23-1 and TRBJ1-1, with a tentative D call TRBD1 (6 bases). TRBV23-1 carries the ORF label, with uncertain function. V was pared by 0 bases and J by 6 bases, with 17 bases between. The CDR3 covers 16 residues. CDR3 amino acids: CASSQSKALKGAEAFF. The CDR3 region has the DNA TGCGCCAGCAGTCAATCTAAGGCCCTCAAGGGGGCTGAAGCTTTCTTT.

V and J are TRBV2 and TRBJ2-3, with TRBD2 matching 11 bases. Germline trimming cut 4 bases from V and 1 base from J; bases unmatched to any gene: 13. Germline values: CDR1 SNHLY, CDR2 FYNNEI. The CDR3 length is 19 residues. The CDR3 bases are TGTGCCAGCAGTGCCGGGACTAGCGGTCAGAAGGAGGGCACAGATACGCAGTATTTT. Its translation is CASSAGTSGQKEGTDTQYF.

J is TRBJ2-1 and V is TRBV5-1, with D possibly TRBD2 on 5 matching bases. CDR1 SGHRS and CDR2 YFSETQ come from the germline V gene. The CDR3 covers 15 residues. Trimming removed 2 bases at V and 1 base at J, with 10 bases between. DNA of the CDR3: TGCGCCAGCAGCTTTATGGGAGAATCCTACAATGAGCAGTTCTTC. This gives the protein CASSFMGESYNEQFF.

V is TRBV7-3 and J is TRBJ2-5, with TRBD2 matching over 12 bases. Unmatched junction bases numbered 6, after V lost 5 bases and J lost 5 bases. The CDR3 loop spans 15 amino acids. Germline lookup yields CDR1 SGHTA and CDR2 FQGTGA. CDR3 protein: CASSPSGRGGETQYF. CDR3 DNA: TGTGCCAGCAGCCCTAGCGGGAGGGGAGGGGAGACCCAGTACTTC.

The V gene is TRBV5-8, the J gene TRBJ2-5; D not certain. This CDR3 is built from 15 residues. Germline CDR1 and CDR2: SGHTS and YDEGEE. V was shortened by 6 bases and J by 1 base, with 16 bases between the two germline ends. The CDR3 DNA is TGTGCCAGCACCCTGAGACTGGTGGCCCAAGAGACCCAGTACTTC. This encodes CASTLRLVAQETQYF.

This rearrangement joins TRBV28 to TRBJ1-5; a weak D match, TRBD1 (5 bases). In germline, CDR1 is MDHEN, CDR2 SYDVKM. This CDR3 spans 15 amino acids. V was shortened by 7 bases and J by 3 bases, with 16 bases between the two germline ends. In DNA, the CDR3 is TGTGCCAGCACCCGCCTCGACAGATCCAATCAGCCCCAGCATTTT. Translation gives CASTRLDRSNQPQHF.

The chain joins TRBV7-9 to TRBJ2-1, with 9 bases fitting TRBD2. Germline CDR1 is SEHNR and CDR2 is FQNEAQ (reference sequence). This CDR3 is built from 18 residues. V gave up 5 bases and J gave up 3 bases; unmatched junction bases: 14. The CDR3 protein is CASSRGTSRRDDYNEQFF. DNA of the CDR3: TGTGCCAGCAGCCGAGGGACTAGCAGGCGTGATGACTACAATGAGCAGTTCTTC.

CDR3 region: CASSLGASGSYEQYF. For the CDR3, the DNA is TGTGCCAGCAGCTTAGGGGCATCGGGCTCCTACGAGCAGTACTTC. The V gene is TRBV7-3, the J gene TRBJ2-7, with D perhaps matching TRBD1 (5 bases). V was trimmed by 2 bases and J by 0 bases, leaving 11 bases between them. The CDR3 loop spans 15 amino acids. CDR1 SGHTA and CDR2 FQGTGA come from the germline V gene.

V gene TRBV19 combines with J gene TRBJ2-3, with 12 nucleotides matching TRBD2. Looked up from germline, CDR1 is LNHDA and CDR2 is SQIVND (reference sequence). This CDR3 region has 16 residues. Trimming took 5 bases from V and 4 from J; bases not matched to a gene: 7. As DNA, the CDR3 is TGTGCCAGTAGTGTAACTAGCGGGGGGAGTTCAGATACGCAGTATTTT. Encoded protein: CASSVTSGGSSDTQYF.